The 26 T cell receptor beta chains below come from one sample, sequenced in a study of cytomegalovirus exposure and HLA in healthy donors. The PCR ran on 60 Vbeta and 13 Jbeta primers. Some clones are missing from TCRdb's copy, which holds only in-frame ones; the method was immunoSEQ multiplex PCR. Among fewer than 200,000 clones, 80% to 85% were seen once, and the ten largest hold over 2%. Source material: PBMCs. These receptors came from a woman aged 25-40 years in good health and CMV-seronegative.

The chain joins TRBV30 to TRBJ2-7, with 12 bases identical to TRBD1. The CDR3 spans 15 residues. J gave up 2 bases and V 8 bases, and 10 bases lay outside the gene matches. Looked up from germline, CDR1 is GTSNPN and CDR2 is SVGIG (reference sequence). The CDR3 here is CAVPAGQGAPYEQYF. The CDR3 coding sequence is TGTGCCGTCCCCGCGGGACAGGGGGCCCCCTACGAGCAGTACTTC.

The CDR3: CASSKGQEFHNSPLHF. CDR3 nucleotides: TGTGCCAGCAGCAAGGGACAGGAGTTTCACAATTCACCCCTCCACTTT. The V call is TRBV7-2, the J call TRBJ1-6, with 8 bases aligning to TRBD1. V was clipped by 5 bases and J by 7 bases; unmatched bases: 10. Germline V gene data show CDR1 as SGHTA and CDR2 as FQGNSA. CDR3 size: 16 residues.

CDR3 protein: CASSPGQGASYEQYF. The CDR3 DNA reads TGTGCCAGCAGCCCCGGACAGGGGGCCTCCTACGAGCAGTACTTC. The chain has TRBV7-9 and TRBJ2-7; 11 bases map to TRBD1. V was pared by 5 bases and J by 0 bases, with 3 bases of the junction left unmatched. This CDR3 spans 15 amino acids. Germline V gives CDR1 SEHNR, CDR2 FQNEAQ (reference sequence).

The chain is built from TRBV28 and TRBJ1-1, with D possibly TRBD1 on 5 matching bases. The CDR3 totals 15 residues. Germline lookup yields CDR1 MDHEN and CDR2 SYDVKM. V gave up 5 bases and J gave up 5 bases, with 18 bases separating them. The CDR3 coding sequence is TGTGCCAGCAGTATCCACCTCAGGGTTAGGACTGAAGCTTTCTTT. This codes for CASSIHLRVRTEAFF.

The sample holds a few counts of this clone. V gene TRBV2 combines with J gene TRBJ2-1; TRBD2 agrees at 7 bases. After removal of 1 base from V and 5 bases from J, the junction contained 5 bases not matched to a gene. Per germline, CDR1 SNHLY and CDR2 FYNNEI. The CDR3 length is 15 residues. In nucleotides, the CDR3 is TGTGCCAGCAGTGAAGGAGGGAGGGCGAACAATGAGCAGTTCTTC. Protein: CASSEGGRANNEQFF.

V gene TRBV4-2 combines with J gene TRBJ2-7; TRBD2 matches 7 bases. Germline lookup yields CDR1 LGHNA and CDR2 YNFKEQ. The CDR3 totals 17 residues. Trimming removed 2 bases from V and 4 bases from J; junction bases left unmatched: 14. CDR3 region: CASSQFTSAKSLYEQYF. The CDR3 DNA reads as TGTGCCAGCAGCCAATTTACTAGCGCTAAATCTTTATACGAGCAGTACTTC.

The rearrangement uses TRBV28 and TRBJ2-7; unclear D gene. V was shortened by 6 bases and J by 4 bases, with 10 bases between the two germline ends. This CDR3 has 12 amino acids. Germline loops: CDR1 MDHEN, CDR2 SYDVKM. CDR3 in amino acids: CASRNNRYEQYF. The DNA of the CDR3 is TGTGCCAGCAGAAACAACAGATACGAGCAGTACTTC.

This clone was counted once. The CDR3 DNA sequence: TGTGCCAGCAGCTTAGAGGGGGCGGCTCTTTACAATGAGCAGTTCTTC. It codes for CASSLEGAALYNEQFF. V usage is TRBV7-2 and J usage is TRBJ2-1; the match to TRBD1 covers 7 bases. CDR1 and CDR2 from the germline V gene are SGHTA and FQGNSA. The length of the CDR3 is 16 residues. V shed 1 base and J 4 bases; nucleotides not matched to a gene: 7.

This rearrangement joins TRBV10-3 to TRBJ2-3; TRBD2 is a possible D gene (6 bases). The CDR3 runs 15 residues. CDR1 and CDR2 from the germline V gene are ENHRY and SYGVKD. Trimming took 3 bases from V and 2 from J, leaving 12 bases between them. CDR3 sequence reads: CAISDLGEDTDTQYF. CDR3 DNA: TGTGCCATCAGTGATCTGGGGGAGGACACAGATACGCAGTATTTT.

The gene calls are TRBV29-1 and TRBJ2-5; D remains ambiguous. The DNA end is a closer match to TRBJ2-7, so the J assignment may be wrong. CDR1 is SQVTM and CDR2 is ANQGSEA in the germline V gene. The CDR3 is 12 residues long. The CDR3 sequence is CSILGGTYEQYF. CDR3 DNA sequence: TGCAGCATACTTGGCGGTACCTACGAGCAGTACTTC.

The count of this clone is one. The rearrangement joins TRBV10-3 to TRBJ2-7; TRBD1 agrees at 12 bases. The CDR3 contains 17 residues. The V gene end was trimmed by 0 bases and the J gene end by 3 bases; junction bases not matched to a gene: 6. CDR1 ENHRY and CDR2 SYGVKD come from the germline V gene. The CDR3 nucleotides read TGTGCCATCAGTGAGTCCGGGACAGGGGGCGGTAGCTACGAGCAGTACTTC. Its protein is CAISESGTGGGSYEQYF.

The chain links TRBV29-1 to TRBJ1-2; D unclear. Trimming removed 4 bases at V and 2 bases at J, with 5 bases between. This CDR3 has 11 amino acids. Germline CDR1 SQVTM, CDR2 ANQGSEA. The CDR3 DNA reads as TGCAGCGTTGTGGAGAACTATGGCTACACCTTC. Translated, it gives CSVVENYGYTF.

The rearrangement links TRBV6-5 to TRBJ2-3; D might be TRBD1 (6 bases). The V end was cut by 6 bases, the J end by 3 bases, with 16 bases between. Germline CDR1 and CDR2: MNHEY and SVGAGI. The length of the CDR3 is 15 residues. CDR3 sequence: CASSITTGLTDTQYF. The CDR3 bases are TGTGCCAGCAGCATAACTACAGGGCTAACAGATACGCAGTATTTT.

The rearrangement uses TRBV19 and TRBJ1-1; D unresolved. The CDR3 extends over 15 amino acids. From germline, CDR1 is LNHDA and CDR2 SQIVND (reference sequence). Trimming cost V 0 bases and J 4 bases, with 12 bases left between them. Here the CDR3 DNA reads TGTGCCAGTAGTATAGATCGCGGATCGGCCACTGAAGCTTTCTTT. This sequence encodes CASSIDRGSATEAFF.

The chain is built from TRBV10-1 and TRBJ2-3; possibly TRBD2 for D (5 bases). CDR1 is WNHNN, CDR2 SYGVQD, per germline (reference sequence). This CDR3 contains 13 residues. Trimming cost V 0 bases and J 5 bases, with 6 bases left between them. This CDR3 reads CASSESREDTQYF. Here the CDR3 DNA reads TGCGCCAGCAGTGAGTCGAGGGAAGATACGCAGTATTTT.

In its sample, this clone was seen a few times. The chain employs TRBV4-3 and TRBJ2-3, with a tentative D call TRBD1 (5 bases). The germline V gene has CDR1 LGHNA and CDR2 YSLEER. V dropped 5 bases and J dropped 1 base, with 10 bases sitting between them. The CDR3 length is 14 residues. CDR3 in DNA: TGCGCCAGCAGCACTCGGACACGCACAGATACGCAGTATTTT. It encodes CASSTRTRTDTQYF.

This clone was seen more than once but under ten times. The gene calls are TRBV6-1 and TRBJ1-2, with unresolved D. Germline loops: CDR1 MNHNS, CDR2 SASEGT. The CDR3 has 14 amino acids. Trimming took 2 bases from V and 3 from J, leaving 10 bases between them. The CDR3 reads CASSEYIQHYGYTF. CDR3 DNA sequence: TGTGCCAGCAGTGAATACATACAGCACTATGGCTACACCTTC.

This clone was detected a few times. Germline is not matched at one junction end, which may reflect a read error. The genes are TRBV18 and TRBJ2-1, with 11 bases fitting TRBD2. This CDR3 has 16 residues. CDR1 is KGHSH, CDR2 LQKENI, per germline. CDR3 region: CASSTPGLAVYNEQFF. The CDR3 DNA sequence: TGTGCCAGCTCAACACCGGGACTAGCGGTTTACAATGAGCAGTTCTTC.

As regards this clone: This specimen includes other DNA sequences encoding the same CDR3. This sequence joins TRBV5-1 and TRBJ1-2, with 10 bases that match TRBD1. With V trimmed by 0 bases and J by 6 bases, 2 bases remained unmatched. The CDR3 is 14 amino acids. Per the germline V gene, CDR1 is SGHRS and CDR2 is YFSETQ. The CDR3: CASSLDGQGDGYTF. The CDR3 region has the DNA TGCGCCAGCAGCTTGGACGGACAGGGGGATGGCTACACCTTC.

The genes are TRBV11-2 and TRBJ2-7, with D possibly TRBD1 on 5 matching bases. The CDR3 contains 15 residues. Germline CDR1 SGHAT, CDR2 FQNNGV. Between the trimmed V and J ends, which lost 1 base and 7 bases, there was a span of 17 bases. CDR3 sequence: CASSLAIGQGREQYF. The CDR3 nucleotides are TGTGCCAGCAGCTTAGCTATCGGGCAGGGTCGAGAGCAGTACTTC.

This clone was seen a single time. The V call is TRBV18, the J call TRBJ1-1; the D gene is possibly TRBD1 (5 bases). Germline V gives CDR1 KGHSH, CDR2 LQKENI. The CDR3 covers 15 residues. The ends were cut back, 3 bases at V and 0 bases at J, with 11 bases in the middle. This CDR3 is CASSPQGSMNTEAFF. The CDR3 nucleotides are TGTGCCAGCTCACCCCAGGGATCCATGAACACTGAAGCTTTCTTT.

The chain uses TRBV30 and TRBJ2-1; the match to TRBD2 covers 10 bases. Trimming cost V 0 bases and J 5 bases; bases outside gene matches: 1. The CDR3 is 14 amino acids. The germline V gene has CDR1 GTSNPN and CDR2 SVGIG (reference sequence). CDR3 nucleotides: TGTGCCTGGAGTGTGGGACTAGCGCACAATGAGCAGTTCTTC. Its protein is CAWSVGLAHNEQFF.

The table lists this clone with a few counts. The chain has TRBV4-1 and TRBJ2-6, with 7 bases matching TRBD1. The CDR3 runs to 19 residues. V was pared by 4 bases and J by 0 bases, with 12 bases of the junction left unmatched. The germline gives CDR1 MGHRA, CDR2 YSYEKL. The CDR3 nucleotides read TGCGCCAGCAGCCGGCCGAGGGGGCCCCAATACTCTGGGGCCAACGTCCTGACTTTC. Amino acid sequence: CASSRPRGPQYSGANVLTF.

This clone was counted once. The V call is TRBV7-2, the J call TRBJ1-3, with 7 nucleotides matching TRBD1. This CDR3 is 17 amino acids long. Germline CDR1 SGHTA, CDR2 FQGNSA. V gave up 1 base and J gave up 4 bases; unmatched junction bases: 10. CDR3 sequence: CASSLVVGGATGNTIYF. The CDR3 coding sequence is TGTGCCAGCAGCTTAGTCGTAGGGGGCGCGACCGGAAACACCATATATTTT.

This clone appeared a single time. This chain links TRBV7-9 with TRBJ2-7; 9 nucleotides line up with TRBD2. V trimming: 2 bases; J trimming: 5 bases; junction bases outside the gene matches: 4. The germline V gene encodes CDR1 SEHNR and CDR2 FQNEAQ (reference sequence). This CDR3 is 14 amino acids long. The CDR3 DNA reads TGTGCCAGCAGCTTAAGCGGGAGGATGAACGAGCAGTACTTC. Its translation: CASSLSGRMNEQYF.

This clone was picked up a small number of times. This rearrangement joins TRBV28 to TRBJ2-2, with D maybe TRBD1 (6 bases). The germline V gene has CDR1 MDHEN and CDR2 SYDVKM. This CDR3 is built from 16 residues. Trimming pared 2 bases from V and 1 base from J, leaving 11 bases between. CDR3 residues: CASSLGPGVNTGELFF. The DNA of the CDR3 is TGTGCCAGCAGTTTAGGGCCAGGGGTGAACACCGGGGAGCTGTTTTTT.